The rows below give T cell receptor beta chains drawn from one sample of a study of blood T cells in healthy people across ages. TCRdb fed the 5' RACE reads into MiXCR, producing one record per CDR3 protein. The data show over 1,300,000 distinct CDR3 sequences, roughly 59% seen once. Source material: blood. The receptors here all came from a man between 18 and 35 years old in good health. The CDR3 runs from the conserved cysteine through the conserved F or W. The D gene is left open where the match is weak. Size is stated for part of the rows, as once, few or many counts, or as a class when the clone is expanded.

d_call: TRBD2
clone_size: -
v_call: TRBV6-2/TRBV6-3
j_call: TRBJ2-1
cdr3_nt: TGTGCCAGCAGTTATGGGCCGGGGGGATACAATGAGCAGTTCTTC
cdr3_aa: CASSYGPGGYNEQFF

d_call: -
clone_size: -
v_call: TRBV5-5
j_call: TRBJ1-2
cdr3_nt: TGTGCCAGCAGTTTTGGGACACACCCTGACTATGGCTACACCTTC
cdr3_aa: CASSFGTHPDYGYTF

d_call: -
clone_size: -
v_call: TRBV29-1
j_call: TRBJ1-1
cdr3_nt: TGCAGCGCCAAGGGACGTATGAACACTGAAGCTTTCTTT
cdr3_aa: CSAKGRMNTEAFF

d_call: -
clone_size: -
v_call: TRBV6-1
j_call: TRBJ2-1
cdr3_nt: TGTGCCAGCAGTGAACCCTTGACAGACACACCAGACAATGAGCAGTTCTTC
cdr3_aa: CASSEPLTDTPDNEQFF

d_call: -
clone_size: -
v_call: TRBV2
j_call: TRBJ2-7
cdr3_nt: TGTGCCAGCGGAGAATCCGGGACAACCGACTACGAGCAGTACTTC
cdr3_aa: CASGESGTTDYEQYF

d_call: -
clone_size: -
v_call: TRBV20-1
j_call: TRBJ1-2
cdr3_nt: TGCAGCGCTAGAGTGGATTTATATGGCTACACCTTC
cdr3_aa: CSARVDLYGYTF

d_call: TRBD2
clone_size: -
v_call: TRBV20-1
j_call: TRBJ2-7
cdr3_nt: TGCAGTGCTCCCCTAGCGGCGCTGGACGAGCAGTACTTC
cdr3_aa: CSAPLAALDEQYF

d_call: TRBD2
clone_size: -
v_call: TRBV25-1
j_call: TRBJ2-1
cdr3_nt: TGTGCCACTCGCGGGCTAGCGGGAATCGGCTCCTACAATGAGCAGTTCTTC
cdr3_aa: CATRGLAGIGSYNEQFF

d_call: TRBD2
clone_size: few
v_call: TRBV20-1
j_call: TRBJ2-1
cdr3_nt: TGCAGTGCGTCAACTAGCGGGAGGAGCTCCTACAATGAGCAGTTCTTC
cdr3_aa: CSASTSGRSSYNEQFF

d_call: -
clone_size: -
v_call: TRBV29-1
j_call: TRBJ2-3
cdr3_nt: TGCAGCGTTGAACACGCCCTGAGCACAGATACGCAGTATTTT
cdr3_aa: CSVEHALSTDTQYF

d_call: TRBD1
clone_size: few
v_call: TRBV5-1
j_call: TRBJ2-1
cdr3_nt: TGCGCCAGCAGCTTGGGGACAGGTAGAGGGAATGAGCAGTTCTTC
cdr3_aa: CASSLGTGRGNEQFF

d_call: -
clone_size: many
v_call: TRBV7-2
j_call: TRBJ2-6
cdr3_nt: TGTGCCAGCAGCTTAGAGGGTGCCGGGGCCAACGTCCTGACTTTC
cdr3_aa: CASSLEGAGANVLTF

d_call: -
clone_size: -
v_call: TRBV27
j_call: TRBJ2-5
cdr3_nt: TGTGCCAGCAGGGGGCCGATAGAGACCCAGTACTTC
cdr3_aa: CASRGPIETQYF

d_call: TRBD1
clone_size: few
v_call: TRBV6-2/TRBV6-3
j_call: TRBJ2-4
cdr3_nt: TGTGCCAGCAGTAATTCCGTCACAGGGGATCAGTACTTC
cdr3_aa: CASSNSVTGDQYF

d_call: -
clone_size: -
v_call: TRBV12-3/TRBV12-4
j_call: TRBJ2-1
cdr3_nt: TGTGCCAGCAGTTTTATCCCGAATGAGCAGTTCTTC
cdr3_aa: CASSFIPNEQFF

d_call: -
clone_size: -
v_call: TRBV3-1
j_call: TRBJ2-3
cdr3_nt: TGTGCCAGCAGCCAACCTGTAACGGCAGATGCGCAGTATTTT
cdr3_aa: CASSQPVTADAQYF

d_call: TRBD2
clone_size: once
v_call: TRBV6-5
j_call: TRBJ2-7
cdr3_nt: TGTGCCAGCAGTTACAGGCGGGGGAAGAACGAGCAGTACTTC
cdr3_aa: CASSYRRGKNEQYF

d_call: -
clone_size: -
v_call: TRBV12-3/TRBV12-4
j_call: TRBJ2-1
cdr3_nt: TGTGCCAGCAGTGTAAACGCATACAATGAGCAGTTCTTC
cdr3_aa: CASSVNAYNEQFF